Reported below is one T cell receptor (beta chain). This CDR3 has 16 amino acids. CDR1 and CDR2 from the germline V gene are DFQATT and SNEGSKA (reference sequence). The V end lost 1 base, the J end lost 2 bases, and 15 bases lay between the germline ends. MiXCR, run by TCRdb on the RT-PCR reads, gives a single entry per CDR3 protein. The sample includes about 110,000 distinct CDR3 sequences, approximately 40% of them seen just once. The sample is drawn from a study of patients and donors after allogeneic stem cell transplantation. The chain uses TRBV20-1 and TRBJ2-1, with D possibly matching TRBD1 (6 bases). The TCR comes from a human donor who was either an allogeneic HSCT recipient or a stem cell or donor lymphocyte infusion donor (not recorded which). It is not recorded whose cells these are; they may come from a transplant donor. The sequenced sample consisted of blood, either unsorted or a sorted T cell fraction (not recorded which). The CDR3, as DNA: TGCAGTGCTAGAGGGTTGGGGGCAAACGCCTACAATGAGCAGTTCTTC. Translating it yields CSARGLGANAYNEQFF.